The 10 T cell receptor beta chains in this list originate from one sample, sequenced in a study of blood T cell repertoires in COVID-19. Profiled with immunoSEQ multiplex PCR; TCRdb holds only in-frame clones, not every one. The profile covers about 340,000 clones, with under 95% appearing a single time and roughly 3.4% taken by the ten largest. The source material was peripheral blood. These receptors were collected from a woman aged 18-29 years who had recovered from COVID-19.

This clone was recorded once. V gene TRBV10-1 combines with J gene TRBJ2-2; D is undetermined. CDR3 length: 13 residues. V dropped 5 bases and J dropped 6 bases, with 10 bases sitting between them. CDR1 and CDR2 from the germline V gene are WNHNN and SYGVQD (reference sequence). The CDR3 DNA reads as TGCGCCAGCAGTACCGATCGCGCCGGGGAGCTGTTTTTT. As protein: CASSTDRAGELFF.

V and J are TRBV30 and TRBJ1-1; D not resolved. Germline lookup yields CDR1 GTSNPN and CDR2 SVGIG (reference sequence). The V and J ends lost 2 bases and 2 bases respectively, with 3 bases between them. The CDR3 runs 11 residues. The CDR3 DNA sequence: TGTGCCTGGAGTCTCAACACTGAAGCTTTCTTT. Translating gives CAWSLNTEAFF.

This rearrangement joins TRBV7-6 to TRBJ1-2; maybe TRBD1 (6 bases). The CDR3 is made up of 14 amino acids. Looked up from germline, CDR1 is SGHVS and CDR2 is FNYEAQ. With 5 bases removed from V and 6 bases from J, the gap between germline ends came to 16 bases. The chain's CDR3 is CASSKTGQLDGYTF. As DNA, the CDR3 is TGTGCCAGCAGCAAAACAGGACAGCTGGATGGCTACACCTTC. Full variable domain (outside the CDR3, taken from reference TRBV7-6 and TRBJ1-2): GAGVSQSPRYKVTKRGQDVALRCDPISGHVSLYWYRQALGQGPEFLTYFNYEAQQDKSGLPNDRFSAERPEGSISTLTIQRTEQRDSAMYRCASSKTGQLDGYTFGSGTRLTVV.

The V call is TRBV7-2, the J call TRBJ2-2, with TRBD2 matching over 7 bases. The CDR3 runs to 15 residues. With V trimmed by 5 bases and J by 3 bases, 6 bases remained unmatched. Germline V lookup: CDR1 SGHTA, CDR2 FQGNSA. The CDR3 loop reads CASSLVGGDTGELFF. The CDR3 region has the DNA TGTGCCAGCAGCCTGGTGGGGGGGGACACCGGGGAGCTGTTTTTT.

J is TRBJ1-5 and V is TRBV6-6; D is perhaps TRBD1 (6 bases). Looked up from germline, CDR1 is MNHNY and CDR2 is SVGAGI (reference sequence). Trimming left V 2 bases short and J 7 bases short, with 18 bases between. The CDR3 consists of 16 residues. The DNA of the CDR3 is TGTGCCAGCAGTTACCCTCAGGACAGAGGTGAACAGCCCCAGCATTTT. Its translation: CASSYPQDRGEQPQHF.

This chain connects TRBV7-9 to TRBJ1-2; D may be TRBD1 (5 bases). V was pared by 5 bases and J by 6 bases, with 16 bases between. Germline-derived CDR1 and CDR2 are SEHNR and FQNEAQ (reference sequence). The CDR3 spans 14 residues. In DNA form, the CDR3 reads TGTGCCAGCAGCCCTAGAGCCCCGACAGATGGCTACACCTTC. Its translation: CASSPRAPTDGYTF.

The chain uses TRBV18 and TRBJ1-2, with D perhaps TRBD1 (6 bases). The CDR3 sequence is 16 residues long. Per the germline V gene, CDR1 is KGHSH and CDR2 is LQKENI. V shed 1 base and J shed 1 base, with 13 bases lying between them. CDR3: CASSPRQGWGNYGYTF. The CDR3 DNA follows: TGTGCCAGCTCACCACGGCAGGGGTGGGGTAACTATGGCTACACCTTC.

The genes are TRBV2 and TRBJ2-7, with 7 positions matching TRBD2. With V trimmed by 8 bases and J by 1 base, 2 bases remained unmatched. The CDR3 contains 12 residues. Germline V lookup: CDR1 SNHLY, CDR2 FYNNEI. The CDR3 DNA reads as TGTGCCAGCGGGACTATTTCCTACGAGCAGTACGTC. It translates to CASGTISYEQYV.

The chain uses TRBV19 and TRBJ1-4, with 9 bases aligning to TRBD1. The junction had 9 bases not matched to a gene; V was cut back by 5 bases and J by 8 bases. Looked up from germline, CDR1 is LNHDA and CDR2 is SQIVND (reference sequence). CDR3 length equals 15 residues. The CDR3 here is CASSVPGTGSEKLFF. In nucleotides, the CDR3 is TGTGCCAGTAGTGTCCCCGGGACAGGGAGCGAAAAACTGTTTTTT.

The chain recombines TRBV11-2 with TRBJ2-5, with unresolved D. The germline V gene has CDR1 SGHAT and CDR2 FQNNGV. This CDR3 is 18 amino acids long. Trimming took 2 bases from V and 0 from J, leaving 19 bases between them. CDR3 sequence: CASSLSSALVRYQETQYF. CDR3 coding DNA: TGTGCCAGCAGCTTATCCTCTGCGCTGGTTCGGTACCAAGAGACCCAGTACTTC.